The next 8 T cell receptor beta chains were all read from a single sample in a study of blood T cells in healthy people across ages. The authors ran a second PCR of about 7 to 11 cycles using a sample-barcoded 5' primer and a J-beta primer mix. TCRdb ran MiXCR on the 5' RACE reads and lists one entry per CDR3 protein. The sample carries some 790,000 distinct CDR3 sequences, around 30% recorded once. Sequenced sample: blood. All receptors derive from a woman older than 75 in good health.

This clonotype was detected a few times. The junction shows a germline mismatch at one end, possibly a read error. The gene calls are TRBV5-1 and TRBJ1-5; a weak D match, TRBD1 (6 bases). The CDR3 has 14 residues. Germline V gene data show CDR1 as SGHRS and CDR2 as YFSETQ. The CDR3, as DNA: TGCACCAGCAGCTTGACAGGAGACAATCAGCCCCAGCATTTT. Encoded protein: CTSSLTGDNQPQHF.

This clonotype was observed a few times. The V and J genes are TRBV12-3 or TRBV12-4 and TRBJ1-2; D may be TRBD1 (6 bases). V was pared by 6 bases and J by 0 bases, with 11 bases between. The CDR3 covers 14 residues. The CDR3 reads CASRQGQANYGYTF. The CDR3 nucleotides are TGTGCCAGCAGACAGGGACAAGCTAACTATGGCTACACCTTC.

This clonotype has a handful of counts. The V call is TRBV6-2 or TRBV6-3, the J call TRBJ1-5; TRBD1 matches 10 bases. This CDR3 comprises 17 residues. Germline CDR1 and CDR2: MNHEY and SVGEGT. The V and J ends lost 5 bases and 0 bases, in that order; junction bases with no gene match: 7. The chain's CDR3 is CASSPGTGVFSNQPQHF. The CDR3 DNA reads as TGTGCCAGCAGTCCCGGGACAGGGGTTTTTAGCAATCAGCCCCAGCATTTT.

Concerning this clonotype: This CDR3 is missing its conserved last phenylalanine or tryptophan, likely due to a read error. V is TRBV14 and J is TRBJ1-2; D may be TRBD1 (5 bases). This CDR3 is built from 12 residues. Trimming took 6 bases from V and 5 from J, leaving 10 bases between them. The germline CDR1 and CDR2 sequences are SGHDN and FVKESK. The CDR3 region is CASSPGTYGYTL. CDR3 in DNA: TGTGCCAGCAGTCCCGGGACTTATGGCTACACCTTA.

This clonotype was counted only a few times. The gene calls are TRBV3-1 and TRBJ2-4; D may be TRBD2 (6 bases). The DNA end is a closer match to TRBJ2-7, so the J assignment may be wrong. Germline V gives CDR1 LGHDT, CDR2 YNNKEL (reference sequence). This CDR3 contains 18 residues. The CDR3 reads CASSQDVSRRGYSYEQYF. The CDR3 DNA follows: TGTGCCAGCAGCCAAGATGTATCCCGGAGGGGCTATTCCTACGAGCAGTACTTC.

This clonotype was detected a few times. A much larger clone is a single base away; this may be a read error. This chain joins TRBV10-2 and TRBJ2-5, with TRBD1 matching 11 bases. There are 16 residues in the CDR3. The V segment lost 8 bases and the J segment 11 bases; nucleotides outside the gene matches: 19. Germline V gives CDR1 WSHSY, CDR2 SAAADI. The DNA for the CDR3 is TGCGCCAGCGATGGGGAATTCGGACAGGGGGCTTGGGAGCAGTACTTC. It specifies CASDGEFGQGAWEQYF.

The chain couples TRBV5-4 to TRBJ2-3, with 7 bases fitting TRBD2. V lost 5 bases and J lost 2; bases outside the gene matches: 11. This CDR3 is built from 16 residues. Per the germline V gene, CDR1 is SGHNT and CDR2 is YYREEE (reference sequence). CDR3 coding DNA: TGTGCCAGCAGTCGGGGTGGGGACTACTCCACAGATACGCAGTATTTT. Translating it yields CASSRGGDYSTDTQYF.

This clonotype has a count of ten or more. The chain joins TRBV20-1 to TRBJ2-3; tentative D call: TRBD2 (5 bases). Between the trimmed V and J ends, which lost 3 bases and 2 bases, there was a span of 18 bases. The germline CDR1 and CDR2 sequences are DFQATT and SNEGSKA (reference sequence). The length of the CDR3 is 16 residues. The chain's CDR3 is CSARGSDDGDTDTQYF. Written as DNA, the CDR3 is TGCAGTGCTAGGGGTAGCGACGACGGCGACACAGATACGCAGTATTTT.